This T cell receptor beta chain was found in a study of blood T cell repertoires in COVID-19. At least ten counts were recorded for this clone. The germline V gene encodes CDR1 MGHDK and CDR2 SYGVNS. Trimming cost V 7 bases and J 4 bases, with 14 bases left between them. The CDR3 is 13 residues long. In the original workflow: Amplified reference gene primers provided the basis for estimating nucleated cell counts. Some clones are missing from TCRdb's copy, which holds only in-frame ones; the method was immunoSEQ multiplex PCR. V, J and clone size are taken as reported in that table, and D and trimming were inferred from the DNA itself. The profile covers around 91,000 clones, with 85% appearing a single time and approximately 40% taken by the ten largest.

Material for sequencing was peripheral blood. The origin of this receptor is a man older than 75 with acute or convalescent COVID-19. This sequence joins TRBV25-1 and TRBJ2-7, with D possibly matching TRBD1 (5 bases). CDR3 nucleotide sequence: TGTGCCAGCATAGGGGATTTATGGTACGAGCAGTACTTC. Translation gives CASIGDLWYEQYF.